The rows below give T cell receptor beta chains drawn from one sample of a study of blood T cell repertoires in COVID-19. TCRdb keeps only in-frame clones here, not all; method: immunoSEQ multiplex PCR. This sample has about 200,000 clones, with 65% to 85% found just once. Sequencing was performed on peripheral blood. Source of these receptors: a man aged 35 to 55 with acute or convalescent COVID-19. Each CDR3 is given with its conserved first and last residue. A D gene is named only where the DNA matches it firmly. Clone size, where shown, is once, few, many, or a class for clones that have expanded.

TRBV2,.,.,TRBJ1-4,CASSEGGGDNEKLFF,TGTGCCAGCAGTGAGGGGGGTGGGGATAATGAAAAACTGTTTTTT
TRBV24-1,TRBD2,.,TRBJ2-5,CATSDSGLAGIETQYF,TGTGCCACCAGTGATTCGGGACTAGCGGGAATAGAGACCCAGTACTTC
TRBV9,.,.,TRBJ1-1,CASSVDGGFGTEAFF,TGTGCCAGCAGCGTAGATGGAGGGTTCGGAACTGAAGCTTTCTTT
TRBV7-9,.,.,TRBJ2-1,CASSLPLGGRIYEQFF,TGTGCCAGCAGCTTACCCTTGGGGGGTAGAATTTATGAGCAGTTCTTC
TRBV5-1,TRBD2,once,TRBJ2-2,CASTGSGSDTGELFF,TGCGCCAGCACAGGGAGCGGGAGTGACACCGGGGAGCTGTTTTTT
TRBV2,.,.,TRBJ2-5,CASSEELARQETQYF,TGTGCCAGCAGTGAAGAGCTAGCTCGGCAAGAGACCCAGTACTTC
TRBV11-2,.,.,TRBJ2-7,CASSFGGKFYEQYF,TGTGCCAGCAGCTTTGGCGGGAAGTTCTACGAGCAGTACTTC
TRBV18,.,.,TRBJ2-3,CASSLDRGTDTQYF,TGTGCCAGCTCATTAGATCGGGGCACAGATACGCAGTATTTT
TRBV5-6,.,few,TRBJ1-1,CASSLTGGDTEAFF,TGTGCCAGCAGCTTGACCGGGGGGGACACTGAAGCTTTCTTT
TRBV4-2,.,.,TRBJ2-3,CASSRRTDTDTQYF,TGTGCCAGCAGCCGAAGGACAGACACAGATACGCAGTATTTT
TRBV7-3,TRBD2,.,TRBJ2-3,CASSLTGQAGGTDTQYF,TGTGCCAGCAGCTTAACGGGACAAGCGGGAGGCACAGATACGCAGTATTTT
TRBV6-1,.,.,TRBJ1-2,CASSEAGEWLVYGYTF,TGTGCCAGCAGTGAGGCAGGGGAGTGGTTAGTCTATGGCTACACCTTC
TRBV18,.,few,TRBJ1-3,CASSPRGNTIYF,TGTGCCAGCTCACCGAGGGGAAACACCATATATTTT
TRBV19,TRBD1,.,TRBJ2-5,CATGGTGGETQYF,TGTGCCACTGGGGGGACAGGAGGGGAGACCCAGTACTTC
TRBV4-1,TRBD1,.,TRBJ2-2,CASSQEGQMTGELFF,TGCGCCAGCAGCCAAGAGGGACAGATGACCGGGGAGCTGTTTTTT
TRBV5-1,TRBD1,.,TRBJ2-7,CASSLWTGRDVYEQYF,TGCGCCAGCAGCTTGTGGACAGGCAGGGATGTCTACGAGCAGTACTTC
TRBV6-5,TRBD1,.,TRBJ1-2,CASSYGTGNNYGYTF,TGTGCCAGCAGTTACGGGACAGGGAATAACTATGGCTACACCTTC
TRBV6-1,.,.,TRBJ1-5,CASSEALRQPQHF,TGTGCCAGCAGTGAAGCGCTTCGGCAGCCCCAGCATTTT
TRBV2,.,.,TRBJ1-2,CASKMELLNYGYTF,TGTGCCAGCAAAATGGAGTTACTTAACTATGGCTACACCTTC
TRBV20-1,TRBD2,.,TRBJ2-1,CSASPREGLSYNEQFF,TGCAGTGCTAGTCCAAGGGAGGGTCTCTCCTACAATGAGCAGTTCTTC
TRBV9,TRBD2,.,TRBJ2-3,CASSPRGSGVSTDTQYF,TGTGCCAGCAGCCCCCGCGGTAGCGGGGTGAGCACAGATACGCAGTATTTT
TRBV9,TRBD1,.,TRBJ2-1,CASSLPGQGLYNEQFF,TGTGCCAGCAGTCTTCCGGGACAGGGGCTCTACAATGAGCAGTTCTTC
TRBV18,TRBD1,once,TRBJ1-4,CASSPRQGTNEKLFF,TGTGCCAGCTCACCCAGACAGGGAACTAATGAAAAACTGTTTTTT
TRBV20-1,TRBD2,.,TRBJ2-7,CSASGLAGEGQNF,TGCAGTGCCAGTGGACTAGCGGGAGAGGGGCAGAACTTC
TRBV6-5,.,.,TRBJ1-2,CASSSGQVDGYTF,TGTGCCAGCAGTTCCGGACAAGTCGATGGCTACACCTTC
TRBV12-3/TRBV12-4,.,.,TRBJ2-3,CASSLARVTQYF,TGTGCCAGCAGTTTAGCACGGGTCACGCAGTATTTT
TRBV7-3,.,once,TRBJ1-1,CASSFPPSGSAFF,TGTGCCAGCAGCTTCCCCCCCTCGGGGAGTGCTTTCTTT
TRBV19,.,few,TRBJ2-7,CASSRSLASWNYEQYF,TGTGCCAGTAGTAGAAGCTTGGCTAGCTGGAACTACGAGCAGTACTTC
TRBV12-3/TRBV12-4,.,.,TRBJ2-2,CASSLLPTGELFF,TGTGCCAGCAGTTTACTTCCTACCGGGGAGCTGTTTTTT
TRBV4-3,.,few,TRBJ2-7,CASSQVGGQGEQYF,TGCGCCAGCAGCCAAGTAGGCGGGCAAGGCGAGCAGTACTTC
TRBV6-2/TRBV6-3,TRBD2,.,TRBJ2-1,CASSYSSSGSDEQFF,TGTGCCAGCAGTTACTCCTCCAGCGGGAGTGATGAGCAGTTCTTC
TRBV7-3,.,.,TRBJ1-2,CASSQGEGHGYTF,TGTGCCAGCAGCCAAGGAGAGGGCCATGGCTACACCTTC
TRBV5-1,.,.,TRBJ1-1,CASSFSQGRNTEAFF,TGCGCCAGCAGCTTTAGCCAGGGGAGGAACACTGAAGCTTTCTTT
TRBV7-9,.,.,TRBJ1-3,CASAWGGVSSGNTIYF,TGTGCCAGCGCCTGGGGAGGGGTCTCTTCTGGAAACACCATATATTTT
TRBV7-9,.,.,TRBJ2-3,CASSPTVGAGLTDTQYF,TGTGCCAGCAGCCCCACCGTCGGGGCGGGACTCACAGATACGCAGTATTTT
TRBV30,TRBD1,.,TRBJ1-2,CAWTGGDYGYTF,TGTGCCTGGACAGGGGGTGACTATGGCTACACCTTC
TRBV19,.,.,TRBJ2-1,CASSIDSPTSSYNEQFF,TGTGCCAGTAGTATAGATTCCCCAACAAGCTCCTACAATGAGCAGTTCTTC
TRBV7-9,.,.,TRBJ1-1,CASSKIRGDTEAFF,TGTGCCAGCAGCAAAATTCGGGGGGACACTGAAGCTTTCTTT
TRBV5-5,.,.,TRBJ1-2,CASSLETPIRYGYTF,TGTGCCAGCAGCTTGGAAACGCCGATCAGATATGGCTACACCTTC
TRBV25-1,TRBD1,.,TRBJ1-1,CASRDRVEAFF,TGTGCCAGCAGAGACAGGGTTGAAGCTTTCTTT
TRBV19,TRBD2,.,TRBJ2-5,CASRPTSGRPRTETQYF,TGTGCCAGTAGGCCGACTAGCGGGAGGCCCAGGACCGAGACCCAGTACTTC
TRBV7-6,.,once,TRBJ2-3,CASGPMQGSTDTQYF,TGTGCCAGCGGCCCCATGCAGGGGAGCACAGATACGCAGTATTTT
TRBV5-1,.,.,TRBJ1-4,CASSLETQNEKLFF,TGCGCCAGCAGCTTGGAGACACAGAATGAAAAACTGTTTTTT
TRBV2,.,.,TRBJ1-5,CASSEALRGSQPQHF,TGTGCCAGCAGTGAAGCGCTTCGGGGTTCTCAGCCCCAGCATTTT
TRBV5-1,TRBD2,.,TRBJ2-7,CASSRGLAGGSIYEQYF,TGCGCCAGCAGCCGGGGACTAGCGGGAGGGTCAATCTACGAGCAGTACTTC
TRBV30,.,.,TRBJ1-1,CAFASRNTEAFF,TGTGCTTTCGCATCGAGAAACACTGAAGCTTTCTTT
TRBV7-2,TRBD2,.,TRBJ2-1,CASRIAGSEQFF,TGTGCCAGCAGGATAGCGGGAAGTGAGCAGTTCTTC
TRBV9,TRBD1,once,TRBJ2-2,CASSAPGTGNTGELFF,TGTGCCAGCAGCGCCCCCGGGACAGGCAACACCGGGGAGCTGTTTTTT
TRBV7-2,.,once,TRBJ1-5,CASSLRLQGQGQPQHF,TGTGCCAGCAGCTTACGTCTTCAGGGGCAGGGTCAGCCCCAGCATTTT
TRBV5-1,TRBD1,.,TRBJ2-1,CASRSGQGAYNEQFF,TGCGCCAGCAGGTCGGGACAGGGAGCCTACAATGAGCAGTTCTTC
TRBV2,.,.,TRBJ1-1,CASTIGVSDTEAFF,TGTGCCAGCACCATAGGGGTATCGGACACTGAAGCTTTCTTT
TRBV30,.,once,TRBJ2-3,CAWKPGTSTDTQYF,TGTGCCTGGAAGCCAGGAACCAGCACAGATACGCAGTATTTT
TRBV10-1,.,.,TRBJ1-1,CASSILRDSEAFF,TGCGCCAGCAGTATCTTAAGAGATTCTGAAGCTTTCTTT
TRBV5-1,.,once,TRBJ1-1,CASSPHQGMNTEAFF,TGCGCCAGCAGCCCGCACCAGGGAATGAACACTGAAGCTTTCTTT
TRBV5-5,.,.,TRBJ2-7,CASSLIPGEQMEQYF,TGTGCCAGCAGCCTGATCCCGGGAGAACAAATGGAGCAGTACTTC
TRBV29-1,.,.,TRBJ2-2,CSVEEGTKTGELFF,TGCAGCGTTGAGGAGGGAACGAAGACCGGGGAGCTGTTTTTT
TRBV28,TRBD1,.,TRBJ1-1,CASRTPGGWNTEAFF,TGTGCCAGCAGAACCCCAGGGGGATGGAACACTGAAGCTTTCTTT
TRBV11-2,TRBD2,.,TRBJ2-3,CASSLGVGGGRSTDTQYF,TGTGCCAGCAGCTTAGGGGTTGGGGGCGGGAGGTCCACAGATACGCAGTATTTT
TRBV28,.,few,TRBJ2-1,CASRGFYNEQFF,TGTGCCAGCCGCGGATTTTACAATGAGCAGTTCTTC